This T cell receptor beta chain was sequenced in a study of control samples from healthy donors and cancer patients. The assay was immunoSEQ multiplex PCR, and TCRdb's table has in-frame clones only and misses some. This sample has about 150,000 clones, with 94% found just once. With V trimmed by 3 bases and J by 11 bases, 6 bases remained unmatched. This CDR3 has 12 amino acids. Germline V lookup: CDR1 SGHRS, CDR2 YFSETQ. The rearrangement uses TRBV5-1 and TRBJ1-1, with 8 bases fitting TRBD1. The receptor comes from a man in his forties in good health. Sequencing used blood. CDR3 nucleotides: TGCGCCAGCAGCTGGCAGGGGGCGGACGCTTTCTTT. It codes for CASSWQGADAFF.